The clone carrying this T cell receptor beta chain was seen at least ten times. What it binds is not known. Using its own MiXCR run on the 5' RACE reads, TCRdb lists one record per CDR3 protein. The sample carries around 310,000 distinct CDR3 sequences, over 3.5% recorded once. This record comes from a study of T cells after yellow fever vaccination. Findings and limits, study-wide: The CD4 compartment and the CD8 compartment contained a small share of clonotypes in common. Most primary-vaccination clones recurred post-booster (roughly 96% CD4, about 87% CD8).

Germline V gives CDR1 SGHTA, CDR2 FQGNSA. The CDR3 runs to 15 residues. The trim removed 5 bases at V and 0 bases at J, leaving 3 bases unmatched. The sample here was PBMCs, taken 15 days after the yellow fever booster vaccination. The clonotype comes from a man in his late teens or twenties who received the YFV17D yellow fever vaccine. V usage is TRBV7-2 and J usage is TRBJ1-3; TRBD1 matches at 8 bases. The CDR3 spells CASSPGTGSGNTIYF. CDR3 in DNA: TGTGCCAGCAGCCCCGGGACAGGCTCTGGAAACACCATATATTTT.